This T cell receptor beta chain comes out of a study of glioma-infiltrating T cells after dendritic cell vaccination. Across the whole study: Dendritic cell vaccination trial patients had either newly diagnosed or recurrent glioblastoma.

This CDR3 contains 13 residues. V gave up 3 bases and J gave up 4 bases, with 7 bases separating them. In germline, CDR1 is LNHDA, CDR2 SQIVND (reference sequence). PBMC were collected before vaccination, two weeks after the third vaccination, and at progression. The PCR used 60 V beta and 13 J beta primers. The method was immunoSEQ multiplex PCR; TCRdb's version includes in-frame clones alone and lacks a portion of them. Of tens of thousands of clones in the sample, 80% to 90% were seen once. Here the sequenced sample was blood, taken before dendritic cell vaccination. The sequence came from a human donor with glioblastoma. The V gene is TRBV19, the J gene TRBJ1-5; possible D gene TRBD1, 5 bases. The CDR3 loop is CASSIGGNQPQHF. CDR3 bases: TGTGCCAGTAGTATCGGGGGTAATCAGCCCCAGCATTTT. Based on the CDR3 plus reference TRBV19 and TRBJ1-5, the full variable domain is DGGITQSPKYLFRKEGQNVTLSCEQNLNHDAMYWYRQDPGQGLRLIYYSQIVNDFQKGDIAEGYSVSREKKESFPLTVTSAQKNPTAFYLCASSIGGNQPQHFGDGTRLSIL.